This TCR beta chain was captured in a study of cytomegalovirus exposure and HLA in healthy donors. To note about this clone: Its antigen is still unknown.

Study-wide points: V- and J-gene trimming of TCR beta was linked (in a later analysis) to a missense DCLRE1C variant. Sequencing likely produced, as an artifact, a cluster of highly shared sequence variants.

PCR was performed using 60 Vbeta and 13 Jbeta primers. The repertoire was sequenced with immunoSEQ multiplex PCR; TCRdb's copy has only in-frame clones and lacks some. This sample carries more than 150,000 clones, roughly 88% of them seen once, and the ten largest clones take roughly 1.2%. Healthy donors of bone marrow made up the group. From germline, CDR1 is GTSNPN and CDR2 SVGIG (reference sequence). Trimming cost V 5 bases and J 4 bases; bases outside gene matches: 11. The CDR3 contains 15 residues. The chain recombines TRBV30 with TRBJ2-5; 9 bases agree with TRBD1. This receptor was obtained from a girl aged 2-10 years in good health and CMV-seropositive. Sequenced input: PBMCs. The CDR3 protein is CAWLRPGQGRETQYF. The CDR3 DNA reads TGTGCCTGGTTACGACCGGGACAGGGTCGAGAGACCCAGTACTTC. The whole variable domain, remainder taken from reference TRBV30 and TRBJ2-5, is SQTIHQWPATLVQPVGSPLSLECTVEGTSNPNLYWYRQAAGRGLQLLFYSVGIGQISSEVPQNLSASRPQDRQFILSSKKLLLSDSGFYLCAWLRPGQGRETQYFGPGTRLLVL.